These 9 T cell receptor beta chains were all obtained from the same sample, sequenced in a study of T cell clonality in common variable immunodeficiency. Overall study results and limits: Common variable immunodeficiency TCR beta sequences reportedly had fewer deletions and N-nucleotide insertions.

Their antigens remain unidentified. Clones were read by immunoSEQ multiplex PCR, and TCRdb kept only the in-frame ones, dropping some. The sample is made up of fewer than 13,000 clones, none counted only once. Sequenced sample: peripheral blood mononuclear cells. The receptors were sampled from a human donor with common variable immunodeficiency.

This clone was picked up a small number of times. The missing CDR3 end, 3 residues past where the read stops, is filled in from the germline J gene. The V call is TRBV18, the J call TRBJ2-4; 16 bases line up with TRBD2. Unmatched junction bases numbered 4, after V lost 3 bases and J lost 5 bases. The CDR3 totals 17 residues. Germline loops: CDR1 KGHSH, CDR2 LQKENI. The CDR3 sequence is CASSPGLAGGLENIQYF. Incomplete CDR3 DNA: TGTGCCAGCTCACCGGGACTAGCGGGAGGGCTTGAAAACATT. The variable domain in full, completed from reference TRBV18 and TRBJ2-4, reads NAGVMQNPRHLVRRRGQEARLRCSPMKGHSHVYWYRQLPEEGLKFMVYLQKENIIDESGMPKERFSAEFPKEGPSILRIQQVVRGDSAAYFCASSPGLAGGLENIQYFGAGTRLSVL.

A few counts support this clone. CDR3 amino acids: CSAKSPGTGPYEQYF. Incomplete CDR3 DNA: TGCAGTGCTAAATCCCCCGGGACAGGGCCCTACGAG. The rearrangement uses TRBV20-1 and TRBJ2-7; 9 bases are shared with TRBD1. The read falls 3 residues short of the CDR3 end, and the missing part is taken from the germline J gene. Per the germline V gene, CDR1 is DFQATT and CDR2 is SNEGSKA (reference sequence). V trimming: 4 bases; J trimming: 2 bases; junction bases outside the gene matches: 9. This CDR3 comprises 15 residues.

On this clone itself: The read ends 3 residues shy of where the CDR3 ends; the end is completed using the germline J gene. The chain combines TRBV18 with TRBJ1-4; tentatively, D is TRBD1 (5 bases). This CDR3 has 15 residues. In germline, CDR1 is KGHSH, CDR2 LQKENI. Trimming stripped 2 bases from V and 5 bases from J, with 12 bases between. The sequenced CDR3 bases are TGTGCCAGCTCACCAGGCTTAGGGGCGAATGAAAAA. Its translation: CASSPGLGANEK. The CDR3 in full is CASSPGLGANEKLFF.

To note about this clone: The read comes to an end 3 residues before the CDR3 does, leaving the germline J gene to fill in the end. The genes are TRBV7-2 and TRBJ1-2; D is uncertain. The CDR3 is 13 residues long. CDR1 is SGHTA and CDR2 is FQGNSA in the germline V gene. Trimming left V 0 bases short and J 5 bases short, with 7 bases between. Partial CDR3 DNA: TGTGCCAGCAGCTTAGCACGTCAGTATGGC. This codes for CASSLARQYG. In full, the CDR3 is CASSLARQYGYTF.

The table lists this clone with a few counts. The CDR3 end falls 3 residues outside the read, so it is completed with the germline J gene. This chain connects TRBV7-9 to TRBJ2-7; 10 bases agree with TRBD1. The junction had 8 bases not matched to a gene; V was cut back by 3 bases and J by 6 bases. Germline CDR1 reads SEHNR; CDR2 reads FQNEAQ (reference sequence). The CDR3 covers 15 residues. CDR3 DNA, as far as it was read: TGTGCCAGCAGCTTTATAGCCGGGACAGGGGCCGAG. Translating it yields CASSFIAGTGAE. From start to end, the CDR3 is CASSFIAGTGAEQYF.

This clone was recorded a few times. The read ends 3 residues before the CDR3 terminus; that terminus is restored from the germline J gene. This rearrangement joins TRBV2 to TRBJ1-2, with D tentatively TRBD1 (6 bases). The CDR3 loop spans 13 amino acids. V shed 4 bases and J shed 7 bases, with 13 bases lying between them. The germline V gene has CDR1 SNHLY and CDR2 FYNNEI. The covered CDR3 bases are TGTGCCAGCAGTGGAATGGGGGCTCGTGGC. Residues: CASSGMGARG. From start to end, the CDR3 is CASSGMGARGYTF.

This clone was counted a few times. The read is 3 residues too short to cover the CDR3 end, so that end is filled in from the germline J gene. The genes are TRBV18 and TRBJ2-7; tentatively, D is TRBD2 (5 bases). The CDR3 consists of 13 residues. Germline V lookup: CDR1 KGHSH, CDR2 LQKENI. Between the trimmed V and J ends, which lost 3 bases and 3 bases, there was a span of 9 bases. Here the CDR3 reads CASSPAGLYEQYF. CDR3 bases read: TGTGCCAGCTCACCTGCCGGACTCTACGAG.

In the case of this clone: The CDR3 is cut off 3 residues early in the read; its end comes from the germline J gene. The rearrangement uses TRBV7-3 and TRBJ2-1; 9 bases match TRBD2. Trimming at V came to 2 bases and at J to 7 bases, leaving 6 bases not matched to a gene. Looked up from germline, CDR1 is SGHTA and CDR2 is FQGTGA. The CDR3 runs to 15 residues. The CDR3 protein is CASSLPSGLANEQFF. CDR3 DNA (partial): TGTGCCAGCAGCTTACCCTCGGGACTAGCAAATGAG.

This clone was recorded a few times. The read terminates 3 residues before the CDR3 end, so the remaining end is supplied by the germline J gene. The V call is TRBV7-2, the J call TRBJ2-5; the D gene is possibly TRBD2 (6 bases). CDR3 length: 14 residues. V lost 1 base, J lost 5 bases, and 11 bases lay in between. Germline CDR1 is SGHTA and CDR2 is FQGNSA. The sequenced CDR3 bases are TGTGCCAGCAGCTTAGGGAGGGGTGGGGAGACC. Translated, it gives CASSLGRGGET. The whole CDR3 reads CASSLGRGGETQYF. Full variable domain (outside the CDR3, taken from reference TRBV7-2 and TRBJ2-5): GAGVSQSPSNKVTEKGKDVELRCDPISGHTALYWYRQSLGQGLEFLIYFQGNSAPDKSGLPSDRFSAERTGGSVSTLTIQRTQQEDSAVYLCASSLGRGGETQYFGPGTRLLVL.